Presented here are 3 T cell receptor beta chains from one specimen sequenced in a study of T cell responses to AZD1222 COVID-19 vaccine. Profiled with immunoSEQ multiplex PCR; TCRdb holds only in-frame clones, not every one. The repertoire holds tens of thousands of clones, with roughly four fifths as singletons. This specimen consisted of peripheral blood, obtained on day 0 of AZD1222 vaccination. These receptors were obtained from an adult in good health.

The chain carries TRBV7-8 and TRBJ2-1; no definite D call. V shed 3 bases and J shed 3 bases, with 6 bases lying between them. The CDR3 is made up of 13 amino acids. CDR1 is SGHVS, CDR2 FQNEAQ, per germline. In DNA form, the CDR3 reads TGTGCCAGCAGCTTCAAGGACTACAATGAGCAGTTCTTC. Encoded protein: CASSFKDYNEQFF.

Here the CDR3 reads CASSRQGRGSGANVLTF. The CDR3 nucleotides read TGCGCCAGCAGCCGACAGGGGAGGGGCTCTGGGGCCAACGTCCTGACTTTC. This rearrangement joins TRBV5-1 to TRBJ2-6; maybe TRBD1 (8 bases). The V gene's germline CDR1 is SGHRS and CDR2 YFSETQ. V lost 4 bases, J lost 0 bases, and 14 bases lay in between. This CDR3 contains 17 residues.

A single count supports this clone. The gene calls are TRBV9 and TRBJ1-3; TRBD1 aligns across 9 bases. CDR1 is SGDLS and CDR2 is YYNGEE in the germline V gene. V was clipped by 4 bases and J by 0 bases; unmatched bases: 11. The CDR3 consists of 18 residues. The CDR3 DNA follows: TGTGCCAGCAGCCCCCGACAGGGGGACTCTCTCTCTGGAAACACCATATATTTT. Encoded protein: CASSPRQGDSLSGNTIYF.